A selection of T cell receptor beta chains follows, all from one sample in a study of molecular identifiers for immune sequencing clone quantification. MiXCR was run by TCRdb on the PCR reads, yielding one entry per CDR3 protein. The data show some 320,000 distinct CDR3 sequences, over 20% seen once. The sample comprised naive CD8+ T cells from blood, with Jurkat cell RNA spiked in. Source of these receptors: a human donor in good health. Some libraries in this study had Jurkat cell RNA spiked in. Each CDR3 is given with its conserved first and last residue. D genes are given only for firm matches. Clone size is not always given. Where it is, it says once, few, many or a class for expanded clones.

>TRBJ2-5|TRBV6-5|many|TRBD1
CASSYYRTGGETQYF
TGTGCCAGCAGTTACTATCGGACAGGGGGTGAGACCCAGTACTTC
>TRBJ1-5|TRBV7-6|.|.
CASSLGAGGGNQPQHF
TGTGCCAGCAGCTTAGGAGCTGGGGGGGGCAATCAGCCCCAGCATTTT
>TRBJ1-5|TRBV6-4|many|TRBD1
CASSDRTGLPLTHQPQHF
TGTGCCAGCAGTGACAGGACAGGTCTCCCCCTAACTCATCAGCCCCAGCATTTT
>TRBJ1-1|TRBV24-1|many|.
CATSETGSEAFF
TGTGCCACCAGTGAGACAGGTTCTGAAGCTTTCTTT
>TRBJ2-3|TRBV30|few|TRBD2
CAWSEAGGWEDTQYF
TGTGCCTGGAGTGAAGCGGGGGGCTGGGAGGATACGCAGTATTTT
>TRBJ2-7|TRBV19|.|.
CASSIDAGTSYEQYF
TGTGCCAGTAGTATAGATGCAGGGACCTCCTACGAGCAGTACTTC
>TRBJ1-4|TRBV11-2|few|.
CASSSEGRDNEKLFF
TGTGCCAGCAGCTCGGAGGGCAGAGATAATGAAAAACTGTTTTTT
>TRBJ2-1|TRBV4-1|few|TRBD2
CASSQEGLVNEQFF
TGCGCCAGCAGCCAAGAGGGACTAGTTAATGAGCAGTTCTTC
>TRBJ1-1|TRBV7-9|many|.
CASSSTGQMNTEAFF
TGTGCCAGCAGCTCAACTGGGCAGATGAACACTGAAGCTTTCTTT
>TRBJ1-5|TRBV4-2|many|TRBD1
CASSQEDYGTGGQPQHF
TGTGCCAGCAGCCAAGAAGATTATGGGACAGGGGGTCAGCCCCAGCATTTT
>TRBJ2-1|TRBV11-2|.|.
CASSSLKVGSPDNEQFF
TGTGCCAGCAGCTCCCTTAAAGTCGGGAGCCCCGACAATGAGCAGTTCTTC
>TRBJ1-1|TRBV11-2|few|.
CASSASGPTTEAFF
TGTGCCAGCAGCGCCTCCGGACCAACCACTGAAGCTTTCTTT
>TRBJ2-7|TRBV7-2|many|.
CASSEVGGPSYEQYF
TGTGCCAGCAGCGAAGTCGGGGGGCCTAGCTACGAGCAGTACTTC
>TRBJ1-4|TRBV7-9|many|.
CASSLGVALGEKLFF
TGTGCCAGCAGCTTAGGCGTGGCGCTTGGTGAAAAACTGTTTTTT
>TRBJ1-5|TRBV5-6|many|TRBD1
CASSLQGSSNQPQHF
TGTGCCAGCAGCTTACAGGGGTCAAGCAATCAGCCCCAGCATTTT
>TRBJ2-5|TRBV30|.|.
CAWDPLGLKTQYF
TGTGCCTGGGACCCACTGGGGCTAAAGACCCAGTACTTC
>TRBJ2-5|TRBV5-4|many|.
CASSLLLSKETQYF
TGTGCCAGCAGCTTGCTTCTCAGCAAAGAGACCCAGTACTTC
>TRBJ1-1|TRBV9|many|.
CASSGSALNTEAFF
TGTGCCAGCAGCGGTTCAGCTCTGAACACTGAAGCTTTCTTT
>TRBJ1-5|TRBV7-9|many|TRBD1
CASSDGQGHQPQHF
TGTGCCAGCAGTGACGGACAGGGACATCAGCCCCAGCATTTT
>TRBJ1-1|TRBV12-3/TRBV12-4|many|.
CASSFGGAGTEAFF
TGTGCCAGCAGTTTTGGGGGCGCGGGCACTGAAGCTTTCTTT
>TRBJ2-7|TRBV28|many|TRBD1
CASSTGQESPYYEQYF
TGTGCCAGCAGTACGGGACAGGAGTCACCATACTACGAGCAGTACTTC
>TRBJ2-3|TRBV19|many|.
CASSIGPDTQYF
TGTGCCAGTAGTATAGGTCCAGATACGCAGTATTTT
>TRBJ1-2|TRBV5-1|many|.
CASSLEGGGVPYGYTF
TGCGCCAGCAGCTTGGAAGGCGGAGGAGTCCCATATGGCTACACCTTC
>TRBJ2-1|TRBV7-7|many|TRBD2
CASSLYSSGAYNEQFF
TGTGCTAGCAGCTTATATTCTAGCGGGGCCTACAATGAGCAGTTCTTC